The source of this T cell receptor beta chain is a study of shared clonotypes between healthy human individuals. Findings and caveats of the study: Between a handful of donors, naive CD4 clonotypes were shared at a level of about 5%.

The CDR3 loop spans 14 amino acids. The germline CDR1 and CDR2 sequences are SGHKS and YYEKEE (reference sequence). V dropped 0 bases and J dropped 3 bases, with 10 bases sitting between them. Sequencing was performed with immunoSEQ multiplex PCR; in TCRdb, only in-frame clones are kept and a portion is missing. The table records over a million clones, roughly 95% of them present only once. A word on this clone: What it binds is unknown.

Sequenced sample: naive CD4+ T cells sorted from blood. Subset meaning: CD45RA+ positively selected. The receptor was isolated from a man in his thirties or forties in good health. V and J are TRBV5-5 and TRBJ2-7; D gene unclear. CDR3 in amino acids: CASSLDQWGYEQYF. As DNA, the CDR3 is TGTGCCAGCAGCTTGGACCAATGGGGCTACGAGCAGTACTTC.